This entry lists 27 T cell receptor beta chains sequenced from one sample in a study of molecular identifiers for immune sequencing clone quantification. Each CDR3 protein gets one entry after TCRdb re-called the PCR reads with MiXCR. The data hold 90,000 or so distinct CDR3 sequences, with roughly a fifth observed a single time. The sample comprised naive CD8+ T cells from blood, with Jurkat cell RNA spiked in. The subset: FACS-sorted CD8+CD4-CCR7+CD45RA+ naive T cells. The receptors originated from a human donor in good health. Some libraries in this study had Jurkat cell RNA spiked in.

This clonotype was detected only a few times. The chain employs TRBV10-2 and TRBJ1-5; D ambiguous. V gave up 3 bases and J gave up 5 bases, with 8 bases separating them. This CDR3 is built from 13 residues. CDR1 and CDR2 from the germline V gene are WSHSY and SAAADI. The CDR3 reads CASSDSLDQPQHF. The CDR3 DNA reads as TGCGCCAGCAGTGACTCGCTGGATCAGCCCCAGCATTTT.

The J gene is TRBJ2-7, the V gene TRBV4-1; 8 bases agree with TRBD2. Germline lookup yields CDR1 MGHRA and CDR2 YSYEKL. The CDR3 covers 15 residues. Trimming at V came to 4 bases and at J to 3 bases, leaving 8 bases not matched to a gene. In DNA, the CDR3 is TGCGCCAGCAGCCCTCTGGGCGGGACTAGCTACGAGCAGTACTTC. It encodes CASSPLGGTSYEQYF.

This clonotype was detected only a few times. The rearrangement joins TRBV5-1 to TRBJ2-1; 7 nucleotides agree with TRBD1. Unmatched junction bases numbered 16, after V lost 3 bases and J lost 10 bases. This CDR3 is 16 amino acids long. The germline V gene encodes CDR1 SGHRS and CDR2 YFSETQ. The CDR3 spells CASSSLPGQSTREQFF. The CDR3 nucleotides are TGCGCCAGCAGCTCCCTACCGGGACAGTCGACCCGGGAGCAGTTCTTC.

Worth noting for this clonotype: This sequence may be a read error, since a much larger clone differs from it by one base. The chain has TRBV4-3 and TRBJ1-3; 10 positions match TRBD1. Germline CDR1 and CDR2: LGHNA and YSLEER. This CDR3 spans 15 amino acids. The V and J ends lost 4 bases and 11 bases, in that order; junction bases with no gene match: 11. The CDR3 reads CASSLGQGESDAIYF. CDR3 nucleotide sequence: TGCGCCAGCAGCCTCGGACAGGGGGAATCAGACGCCATATATTTT.

This clonotype came up a few times. Since no conserved phenylalanine or tryptophan closes the CDR3, a read error is the likely cause. The chain couples TRBV4-2 to TRBJ2-1; D is possibly TRBD2 (5 bases). CDR3 length: 13 amino acids. In germline, CDR1 is LGHNA, CDR2 YNFKEQ. Trimming left V 0 bases short and J 13 bases short, with 13 bases between. The CDR3 loop is CASSQDDPGKQFL. The CDR3 region has the DNA TGTGCCAGCAGCCAAGACGACCCGGGAAAACAGTTCCTC.

This clonotype was counted a few times. The chain is built from TRBV4-2 and TRBJ2-2; no clear D. V lost 0 bases and J lost 8, with 7 bases in between. The CDR3 spans 13 residues. Germline loops: CDR1 LGHNA, CDR2 YNFKEQ. This CDR3 reads CASSQDTRGELFF. The DNA for the CDR3 is TGTGCCAGCAGCCAAGATACGCGGGGGGAGCTGTTTTTT.

Notes on this clonotype: This may arise from a read error, as a much more abundant clone is one base away. The chain couples TRBV7-2 to TRBJ2-1; TRBD2 matches at 7 bases. The CDR3 length is 13 residues. CDR1 and CDR2 from the germline V gene are SGHTA and FQGNSA. V dropped 5 bases and J dropped 8; count of bases not matched to a gene: 6. CDR3 loop: CASSLGGRDEQFF. The CDR3 DNA follows: TGTGCCAGCAGCCTAGGAGGGAGGGATGAGCAGTTCTTC.

V is TRBV6-5 and J is TRBJ2-1; 7 positions match TRBD1. In germline, CDR1 is MNHEY, CDR2 SVGAGI. V gave up 3 bases and J gave up 4 bases; unmatched junction bases: 9. This CDR3 has 16 residues. DNA for the CDR3: TGTGCCAGCAGTTATTCTACCGGGACAGTTTACAATGAGCAGTTCTTC. Translation gives CASSYSTGTVYNEQFF.

This clonotype was recorded only once. V usage is TRBV4-1 and J usage is TRBJ1-1, with D possibly TRBD1 on 5 matching bases. Trimming shortened V by 1 base and J by 0 bases, and 12 bases separated the two germline ends. CDR3 size: 16 residues. Looked up from germline, CDR1 is MGHRA and CDR2 is YSYEKL. CDR3 protein: CASSQGEQELNTEAFF. DNA for the CDR3: TGCGCCAGCAGCCAAGGTGAACAGGAATTGAACACTGAAGCTTTCTTT.

The table lists this clonotype with many counts. The V gene is TRBV19, the J gene TRBJ1-5, with D unresolved. Germline CDR1 and CDR2: LNHDA and SQIVND (reference sequence). The V gene lost 6 bases and the J gene lost 9 bases, with 18 bases spanning the gap. The CDR3 is 14 amino acids. The CDR3 nucleotides are TGTGCCAGTAGAGAGACTGGGTGGCCTCGGCCCCAGCATTTT. As protein: CASRETGWPRPQHF. Variable domain in full (rest from reference TRBV19 and TRBJ1-5): DGGITQSPKYLFRKEGQNVTLSCEQNLNHDAMYWYRQDPGQGLRLIYYSQIVNDFQKGDIAEGYSVSREKKESFPLTVTSAQKNPTAFYLCASRETGWPRPQHFGDGTRLSIL.

Ten or more counts support this clonotype. This chain uses TRBV29-1 with TRBJ1-2; 9 nucleotides match TRBD1. Unmatched junction bases numbered 9, after V lost 6 bases and J lost 7 bases. Germline V lookup: CDR1 SQVTM, CDR2 ANQGSEA. This CDR3 is 13 amino acids long. The CDR3 loop is CSVRTGEASGYTF. CDR3 DNA: TGCAGCGTACGGACAGGGGAAGCGTCTGGCTACACCTTC.

This clonotype was seen repeatedly, ten times or more. The chain combines TRBV11-2 with TRBJ2-1; D is possibly TRBD1 (6 bases). The CDR3 sequence is 15 residues long. The germline V gene encodes CDR1 SGHAT and CDR2 FQNNGV. V was cut by 5 bases and J by 3 bases, with 14 bases left in between. The CDR3 DNA reads TGTGCCAGCAGCGGATCCGGGACACTCTACAATGAGCAGTTCTTC. This sequence encodes CASSGSGTLYNEQFF.

As regards this clonotype: It is likely a read error, because the conserved phenylalanine at the end of the CDR3 is missing. The chain combines TRBV5-6 with TRBJ1-2; TRBD1 matches 7 bases. With V trimmed by 5 bases and J by 10 bases, 14 bases remained unmatched. In germline, CDR1 is SGHDT, CDR2 YYEEEE. The CDR3 sequence is 14 residues long. CDR3 protein: CASSFWDSPSIYTS. The CDR3 DNA follows: TGTGCCAGCAGTTTTTGGGACAGCCCCTCTATCTACACCTCC.

There are many counts of this clonotype. The chain carries TRBV27 and TRBJ2-2; D is unresolved. Trimming shortened V by 3 bases and J by 6 bases, and 11 bases separated the two germline ends. Germline CDR1 is MNHEY and CDR2 is SMNVEV (reference sequence). There are 14 residues in the CDR3. The CDR3 coding sequence is TGTGCCAGCAGTTTTTCGGCGTTCCCCGGGGAGCTGTTTTTT. It specifies CASSFSAFPGELFF.

The chain is built from TRBV7-9 and TRBJ1-6, with D tentatively TRBD1 (5 bases). Germline V CDR1 and CDR2: SEHNR, FQNEAQ (reference sequence). The CDR3 length is 14 residues. CDR3 loop: CAGGRAVNNSPLHF. CDR3 nucleotides: TGTGCTGGGGGTAGAGCAGTGAATAATTCACCCCTCCACTTT.

This clonotype was detected many times. The V and J genes are TRBV4-3 and TRBJ2-7; 10 positions agree with TRBD1. Losses at the gene ends were 1 base for V and 2 bases for J; bases not matched to a gene: 11. Germline values: CDR1 LGHNA, CDR2 YSLEER. CDR3 length: 18 residues. CDR3 sequence: CASSQASATGGGPYEQYF. The CDR3 nucleotides are TGCGCCAGCAGCCAAGCCTCGGCGACAGGGGGCGGCCCCTACGAGCAGTACTTC.

The CDR3 loop reads CSARTGGVSAEAFF. DNA for the CDR3: TGCAGCGCCCGGACAGGGGGCGTCTCGGCTGAAGCTTTCTTT. The chain has TRBV29-1 and TRBJ1-1; TRBD1 agrees at 11 bases. The trim removed 7 bases at V and 6 bases at J, leaving 10 bases unmatched. The CDR3 has 14 amino acids. Germline CDR1 is SQVTM and CDR2 is ANQGSEA.

This clonotype was detected a few times. V and J are TRBV7-6 and TRBJ1-5; 9 bases map to TRBD1. There are 18 residues in the CDR3. Trimming cost V 1 base and J 4 bases; bases outside gene matches: 11. Germline V gene data show CDR1 as SGHVS and CDR2 as FNYEAQ. The CDR3 spells CASSLGLGTGSVNQPQHF. The CDR3 region has the DNA TGTGCCAGCAGCTTAGGATTAGGGACAGGGTCAGTAAATCAGCCCCAGCATTTT.

This clonotype appeared a few times. A much more abundant neighbour one base away suggests this may be a read error. The CDR3 nucleotides read TGTGCCGGCAGCGACCCCCTGTGGACAGATACGCAGTATTTT. Protein: CAGSDPLWTDTQYF. V gene TRBV7-9 combines with J gene TRBJ2-3; D not certain. Germline CDR1 SEHNR, CDR2 FQNEAQ (reference sequence). CDR3 length: 14 residues.

This clonotype was counted at least ten times. This chain uses TRBV12-3 or TRBV12-4 with TRBJ2-3; 11 bases are shared with TRBD2. J was trimmed by 2 bases and V by 6 bases; bases with no gene match: 4. The CDR3 runs to 15 residues. The CDR3 protein is CASRPGLADTDTQYF. The CDR3 DNA sequence: TGTGCCAGCAGACCGGGACTAGCGGACACAGATACGCAGTATTTT.

This sequence joins TRBV19 and TRBJ2-7; the D is unclear. V lost 5 bases and J lost 5, with 13 bases in between. Germline lookup yields CDR1 LNHDA and CDR2 SQIVND (reference sequence). The CDR3 has 13 amino acids. The CDR3 reads CASSSQTLHEQYF. CDR3 coding DNA: TGTGCCAGTAGTTCCCAGACTCTCCACGAGCAGTACTTC.

The J gene is TRBJ2-5, the V gene TRBV5-6, with D possibly being TRBD1 or TRBD2 (5 bases each). CDR3 length equals 13 residues. Germline CDR1 is SGHDT and CDR2 is YYEEEE. V gave up 5 bases and J gave up 5 bases, with 13 bases separating them. CDR3 amino acids: CASSVDWGETQYF. CDR3 sequence (DNA): TGTGCCAGCAGTGTTGATTGGGGGGAGACCCAGTACTTC.

Comments on this clonotype: A read error may be the cause here, since a much bigger clone is one base away. As the CDR3 is not closed by the conserved phenylalanine or tryptophan, this likely results from a read error. The chain employs TRBV20-1 and TRBJ2-7, with D uncertain. Germline loops: CDR1 DFQATT, CDR2 SNEGSKA (reference sequence). The length of the CDR3 is 14 residues. V was cut by 0 bases and J by 1 base, with 10 bases left in between. The CDR3 spells CSARDLGSSYEQYS. The CDR3 nucleotides read TGCAGTGCTAGAGATTTGGGTTCATCCTACGAGCAGTACTCC.

This clonotype came up many times. The chain uses TRBV12-3 or TRBV12-4 and TRBJ2-5, with D uncertain. V was pared by 6 bases and J by 5 bases, with 7 bases between. The length of the CDR3 is 11 residues. The CDR3 loop is CASSPGETQYF. Here the CDR3 DNA reads TGTGCCAGCAGCCCCGGTGAGACCCAGTACTTC.

This clonotype was picked up many times. The chain recombines TRBV4-3 with TRBJ1-2; D is ambiguous. Germline V CDR1 and CDR2: LGHNA, YSLEER. The CDR3 covers 14 residues. Trimming stripped 0 bases from V and 2 bases from J, with 7 bases between. DNA for the CDR3: TGCGCCAGCAGCCAAGATATCGGAAACTATGGCTACACCTTC. The encoded protein is CASSQDIGNYGYTF.

The table lists this clonotype with many counts. This rearrangement joins TRBV20-1 to TRBJ2-3, with 9 bases matching TRBD2. This CDR3 contains 15 residues. The V and J ends lost 2 bases and 3 bases, in that order; junction bases with no gene match: 6. Germline lookup yields CDR1 DFQATT and CDR2 SNEGSKA (reference sequence). The CDR3 DNA follows: TGCAGTGCTAGATTTGCGGGAGGGGAAACAGATACGCAGTATTTT. Encoded protein: CSARFAGGETDTQYF.

This clonotype was seen only a few times. The CDR3, as DNA: TGTGCCAGCAGTTTAGCCAAACAGGGATTCTCCTACGAGCAGTACTTC. It specifies CASSLAKQGFSYEQYF. V and J are TRBV28 and TRBJ2-7; D is perhaps TRBD1 (6 bases). V dropped 2 bases and J dropped 0 bases, with 14 bases sitting between them. The germline V gene has CDR1 MDHEN and CDR2 SYDVKM. The CDR3 is 16 amino acids.